This T cell receptor (beta chain) came from a study of identical twins. Broader study findings: Cross-sectional statistical analysis, not tracking of the same donors, underpinned the conclusions.

As regards this clonotype: The antigen remains undetermined.

The CDR3 length is 16 residues. V shed 3 bases and J shed 2 bases, with 14 bases lying between them. Germline-derived CDR1 and CDR2 are MDHEN and SYDVKM. Template switching (which added a universal primer site) was used, and cDNA carried unique molecular identifiers. In TCRdb, the 5' RACE reads were re-called with MiXCR into one record per CDR3 protein. The sample has 410,000 or so distinct CDR3 sequences, under 20% seen once; the top ten hold more than 10%. The sample taken for sequencing was naive T cells sorted from blood. The sequence derives from a man aged 50 or older in good health. V gene TRBV28 combines with J gene TRBJ1-5, with D possibly being TRBD1 (5 bases). DNA for the CDR3: TGTGCCAGCAGTTTTTGGGGCAGGGTTGGCAATCAGCCCCAGCATTTT. Protein sequence: CASSFWGRVGNQPQHF.